These 16 T cell receptor beta chains originate from one sample sequenced in a study of shared clonotypes between healthy human individuals. Sequencing used immunoSEQ multiplex PCR; TCRdb keeps in-frame clones, though not all of them. The table records over a million clones, 65% to 75% of them present only once. Input material: memory CD4+ T cells sorted from blood. Subset noted: CD45RA-negative fraction. These receptors all come from a man aged 18 to 29 in good health.

The chain carries TRBV7-9 and TRBJ2-7; TRBD1 matches at 8 bases. The V gene end was trimmed by 4 bases and the J gene end by 2 bases; junction bases not matched to a gene: 7. From germline, CDR1 is SEHNR and CDR2 FQNEAQ (reference sequence). The CDR3 sequence is 15 residues long. DNA of the CDR3: TGTGCCAGCAGCTCCCCCGGGACAGGACCCTACGAGCAGTACTTC. It yields the protein CASSSPGTGPYEQYF.

The chain combines TRBV18 with TRBJ2-4; 9 positions agree with TRBD2. V was pared by 6 bases and J by 6 bases, with 6 bases of the junction left unmatched. Germline CDR1 and CDR2: KGHSH and LQKENI. The CDR3 contains 14 residues. The CDR3, as DNA: TGTGCCAGCTCCCCCGGCGGGGGGGGAAACATTCAGTACTTC. As protein: CASSPGGGGNIQYF.

The V call is TRBV2, the J call TRBJ2-7; 7 bases agree with TRBD1. With 6 bases clipped from V and 5 bases from J, the junction kept 4 bases outside the gene matches. The V gene's germline CDR1 is SNHLY and CDR2 FYNNEI. The CDR3 consists of 12 residues. The CDR3 nucleotides read TGTGCCAGCAGGAACAGGGGAAACGAGCAGTACTTC. This codes for CASRNRGNEQYF.

V usage is TRBV10-3 and J usage is TRBJ2-5; TRBD1 might be the D (5 bases). The CDR3 extends over 14 amino acids. Trimming removed 4 bases at V and 5 bases at J, with 14 bases between. CDR1 is ENHRY, CDR2 SYGVKD, per germline. The CDR3 spells CAISAARVGETQYF. The DNA for the CDR3 is TGTGCCATCAGTGCCGCCAGGGTAGGCGAGACCCAGTACTTC.

This sequence joins TRBV7-9 and TRBJ1-4; D uncertain. The germline gives CDR1 SEHNR, CDR2 FQNEAQ (reference sequence). This CDR3 has 15 residues. V lost 3 bases and J lost 0, with 8 bases in between. CDR3 nucleotides: TGTGCCAGCAGCTTCGATGGTGCAACTAATGAAAAACTGTTTTTT. It is translated as CASSFDGATNEKLFF.

The sample holds a few counts of this clone. The rearrangement uses TRBV28 and TRBJ1-4, with D hard to call. The V gene's germline CDR1 is MDHEN and CDR2 SYDVKM. The V and J ends lost 6 bases and 4 bases respectively, with 12 bases between them. CDR3 length: 14 amino acids. The CDR3 is CASSLPGSNEKLFF. The CDR3, as DNA: TGTGCCAGCAGCCTGCCCGGGAGTAATGAAAAACTGTTTTTT.

This clone was detected only a few times. V is TRBV27 and J is TRBJ2-7; the D is unclear. This CDR3 is 12 amino acids long. V was cut by 3 bases and J by 12 bases, with 15 bases left in between. Germline CDR1 reads MNHEY; CDR2 reads SMNVEV (reference sequence). The CDR3 DNA sequence: TGTGCCAGCAGTTTCACGGGCCTCGCTTTGTACTTC. Translating it yields CASSFTGLALYF.

In its sample, this clone was seen a few times. The genes are TRBV7-2 and TRBJ2-7, with TRBD1 matching over 7 bases. V trimming: 4 bases; J trimming: 4 bases; junction bases outside the gene matches: 10. Per the germline V gene, CDR1 is SGHTA and CDR2 is FQGNSA. CDR3 length: 15 residues. CDR3 nucleotides: TGTGCCAGCAGCTCCACTGGACAGGAAGGATACGAGCAGTACTTC. It is translated as CASSSTGQEGYEQYF.

V usage is TRBV19 and J usage is TRBJ1-1, with a tentative D call TRBD1 (5 bases). The CDR3 covers 14 residues. V gave up 3 bases and J gave up 4 bases, with 12 bases separating them. CDR1 and CDR2 (germline): LNHDA, SQIVND (reference sequence). CDR3 sequence: CASSIPAGRTEAFF. The CDR3 DNA reads TGTGCCAGTAGTATCCCGGCAGGGCGCACTGAAGCTTTCTTT. The full variable domain, in which reference TRBV19 and TRBJ1-1 provide the parts outside the CDR3, is DGGITQSPKYLFRKEGQNVTLSCEQNLNHDAMYWYRQDPGQGLRLIYYSQIVNDFQKGDIAEGYSVSREKKESFPLTVTSAQKNPTAFYLCASSIPAGRTEAFFGQGTRLTVV.

There are a few counts of this clone. The chain links TRBV6-4 to TRBJ2-6, with D possibly TRBD2 on 5 matching bases. CDR1 is MRHNA, CDR2 SNTAGT, per germline. V was pared by 6 bases and J by 0 bases, with 9 bases between. This CDR3 has 15 residues. CDR3 in amino acids: CASSSGSSGANVLTF. The CDR3 bases are TGTGCCAGCAGCAGCGGTAGCTCTGGGGCCAACGTCCTGACTTTC.

This sequence joins TRBV28 and TRBJ2-7; TRBD1 aligns across 10 bases. The trim removed 8 bases at V and 4 bases at J, leaving 8 bases unmatched. This CDR3 spans 14 amino acids. Germline V gives CDR1 MDHEN, CDR2 SYDVKM. The DNA of the CDR3 is TGTGCCAGCGGACTGCGACAGGGGGCATACGAGCAGTACTTC. It yields the protein CASGLRQGAYEQYF. Full variable domain (rest looked up from reference TRBV28 and TRBJ2-7): DVKVTQSSRYLVKRTGEKVFLECVQDMDHENMFWYRQDPGLGLRLIYFSYDVKMKEKGDIPEGYSVSREKKERFSLILESASTNQTSMYLCASGLRQGAYEQYFGPGTRLTVT.

Remarks on this clone: The same CDR3 is also encoded by other DNA sequences in this sample. This chain connects TRBV6-6 to TRBJ1-1, with 8 bases that match TRBD1. Germline V CDR1 and CDR2: MNHNY, SVGAGI (reference sequence). V trimming: 0 bases; J trimming: 3 bases; junction bases outside the gene matches: 0. This CDR3 contains 14 residues. CDR3 amino acids: CASSYSTGDTEAFF. CDR3 coding DNA: TGTGCCAGCAGTTACTCGACAGGGGACACTGAAGCTTTCTTT.

The chain recombines TRBV19 with TRBJ1-2; D gene ambiguous. V gave up 10 bases and J gave up 4 bases, with 16 bases separating them. Germline V gene sequence: CDR1 LNHDA, CDR2 SQIVND (reference sequence). The CDR3 is made up of 13 amino acids. The CDR3 nucleotides read TGTGCCACCAGTAGAGAGGCCGTCTATGGCTACACCTTC. Protein product: CATSREAVYGYTF.

A remark on this clone: Other nucleotide sequences from this sample produce the same CDR3. The chain couples TRBV7-2 to TRBJ2-7, with 11 bases matching TRBD1. J was trimmed by 3 bases and V by 4 bases; bases with no gene match: 5. Germline values: CDR1 SGHTA, CDR2 FQGNSA. The CDR3 spans 15 residues. DNA of the CDR3: TGTGCCAGCAGCTCAAGGACAGGGGGCGTCTACGAGCAGTACTTC. Its protein product is CASSSRTGGVYEQYF.

There are many counts of this clone. The chain uses TRBV28 and TRBJ1-4, with a possible D match to TRBD1 (6 bases). This CDR3 comprises 16 residues. Germline CDR1 and CDR2: MDHEN and SYDVKM. The ends were cut back, 3 bases at V and 8 bases at J, with 19 bases in the middle. In DNA, the CDR3 is TGTGCCAGCAGTTTTAGAGCCGGGCAGGGGAGGGAAAAACTGTTTTTT. Translation gives CASSFRAGQGREKLFF. The full variable domain, rest sourced from reference TRBV28 and TRBJ1-4, is DVKVTQSSRYLVKRTGEKVFLECVQDMDHENMFWYRQDPGLGLRLIYFSYDVKMKEKGDIPEGYSVSREKKERFSLILESASTNQTSMYLCASSFRAGQGREKLFFGSGTQLSVL.

This clone was seen more than once but under ten times. The chain employs TRBV5-4 and TRBJ2-4; 7 bases match TRBD1. CDR1 and CDR2 from the germline V gene are SGHNT and YYREEE (reference sequence). The V segment lost 2 bases and the J segment 4 bases; nucleotides outside the gene matches: 6. The CDR3 runs 15 residues. The chain's CDR3 is CASSLGDSSKNIQYF. For the CDR3, the DNA is TGTGCCAGCAGCTTAGGGGACAGCTCAAAAAACATTCAGTACTTC.